This section outlines one T cell receptor beta chain sequence together with its context. The entry originates in a study of CD8+ T cells in alopecia areata. Trimming took 9 bases from V and 1 from J, leaving 9 bases between them. The CDR3 consists of 12 residues. Germline CDR1 and CDR2: SNHLY and FYNNEI. Sorting of PBMCs yielded the CD4+ and CD8+ T cells. RNA extraction and reverse transcription yielded cDNA as sequencing template. Sequencing used immunoSEQ multiplex PCR; TCRdb keeps in-frame clones, though not all of them. Of 100,000 to 130,000 clones listed, approximately 63% were seen once; the top ten hold around a fifth.

Sequenced material: CD8+ T cells sorted from blood. This TCR was recovered from a human donor in good health. The chain has TRBV2 and TRBJ1-1; D unresolved. The CDR3 is CARPIPNTEAFF. In nucleotides, the CDR3 is TGTGCCAGGCCTATACCGAACACTGAAGCTTTCTTT.